The present entry profiles one T cell receptor (beta chain) with its context. Its matching antigen is unknown. The CDR3 has 16 amino acids. The V segment lost 3 bases and the J segment 2 bases; nucleotides outside the gene matches: 8. Germline loops: CDR1 SGHRS, CDR2 YFSETQ. These data are taken from a study of shared clonotypes between healthy human individuals. Notes on the study in general: Rarefaction analysis demonstrated incomplete sorted-subset sequencing notwithstanding large depth. Naive subsets, compared against memory subsets, generally had larger estimated richness values. A reduction in generation probabilities was seen for non-shared clonotypes relative to those shared by all four donors.

CD45RA+ naive and CD45RA-negative memory subsets were separated from CD4+ cells. Only in-frame clones appear in the TCRdb table, and some are missing; sequencing was by immunoSEQ multiplex PCR. Among roughly 1,500,000 clones listed, around 98% were seen once. This receptor was obtained from a man younger than 40 in good health. This chain connects TRBV5-1 to TRBJ2-3; 8 bases map to TRBD2. Sequencing was performed on naive CD4+ T cells sorted from blood. Subset given: CD45RA+ positively selected. Here the CDR3 reads CASSSYGLAVTDTQYF. CDR3 coding DNA: TGCGCCAGCAGCTCATATGGACTAGCAGTCACAGATACGCAGTATTTT.